The source of this T cell receptor beta chain is a study of blood T cell repertoires in COVID-19. Generated by immunoSEQ multiplex PCR, the TCRdb table keeps only in-frame clones and is missing some. The top ten clones hold about 11% of a sample with about 140,000 clones, approximately 87% of them seen once. Participants reported their clinical history, and cohort assignment relied on those reports. Sequencing was carried out using PBMCs or T cells enriched from blood (not recorded which). The TCR comes from a man aged 55-75 years who had recovered from COVID-19.

The CDR3: CASSPTAAADTQYF. CDR3 coding DNA: TGTGCCAGCTCACCAACGGCCGCGGCAGATACGCAGTATTTT. The V gene is TRBV18, the J gene TRBJ2-3; D is unresolved. Trimming took off 2 bases at V and 4 bases at J, with 10 bases between the two ends. Looked up from germline, CDR1 is KGHSH and CDR2 is LQKENI. The CDR3 loop spans 14 amino acids. The full variable domain, its missing parts supplied by reference TRBV18 and TRBJ2-3, is NAGVMQNPRHLVRRRGQEARLRCSPMKGHSHVYWYRQLPEEGLKFMVYLQKENIIDESGMPKERFSAEFPKEGPSILRIQQVVRGDSAAYFCASSPTAAADTQYFGPGTRLTVL.